The clone carrying this TCR beta chain was detected many times. The data originate from a study of read filtering for tumor transcriptome and immune sequencing. Background on the study: After DNase treatment, RNA was made into whole-transcriptome libraries.

From roughly 390 ng of RNA, a library with molecular barcoded alpha/delta and beta/gamma adaptors was made. TCRdb recomputed calls from the reads with MiXCR, one row per CDR3 protein. The top ten hold approximately 11% of the sample, which has roughly 130,000 distinct CDR3 sequences, under 15% seen once. J lost 4 bases, V lost 5 bases, and 7 bases had no gene match. The CDR3 spans 14 residues. The germline V gene encodes CDR1 SGHTA and CDR2 FQGTGA. This clonotype was obtained from a donor aged 40 or older with multiple myeloma. V gene TRBV7-3 combines with J gene TRBJ1-2, with 7 nucleotides matching TRBD1. The material sequenced was a population of CD138-negative cells sorted from bone marrow. The CDR3: CASSPDRVCYGYTF. CDR3 DNA: TGTGCCAGCAGCCCCGACAGGGTCTGCTATGGCTACACCTTC.